These 31 T cell receptor beta chains originate from one sample sequenced in a study of T-cell memory formation after mild COVID-19. MiXCR, applied by TCRdb to the 5' RACE reads, yields one record per CDR3 protein. This repertoire shows around 300,000 distinct CDR3 sequences, around 17% found once; its top ten account for roughly 23%. The sequenced sample was PBMCs or a T cell subset sorted from them (not recorded which). The source is a man aged 18-30 years who had mild COVID-19 (a few samples of this study predate the infection). Cell type and time point are not known.

This clonotype was recorded once. The CDR3 region is CASSFGFPNQPQHF. CDR3 sequence (DNA): TGTGCCAGCAGTTTTGGCTTTCCCAATCAGCCCCAGCATTTT. The rearrangement joins TRBV12-3 or TRBV12-4 to TRBJ1-5, with D unclear. CDR3 length: 14 amino acids. V was pared by 3 bases and J by 3 bases, with 9 bases between.

The rearrangement uses TRBV6-8 and TRBJ1-5; D gene ambiguous. V was pared by 11 bases and J by 0 bases, with 17 bases between. CDR3 length equals 15 residues. Germline lookup yields CDR1 MNHGY and CDR2 SAAAGT. CDR3 sequence reads: CAYEGPRDSNQPQHF. CDR3 sequence (DNA): TGTGCCTATGAAGGGCCCAGAGATAGCAATCAGCCCCAGCATTTT.

This clonotype showed up just a few times. V and J are TRBV7-2 and TRBJ1-1, with 7 positions matching TRBD1. This CDR3 has 16 residues. The ends lost 3 bases at V and 1 base at J; junction bases unmatched: 8. CDR1 is SGHTA and CDR2 is FQGNSA in the germline V gene. DNA of the CDR3: TGTGCCAGCAGCTTGTTCGGGGCAGGGGGGAACACTGAAGCTTTCTTT. Protein sequence: CASSLFGAGGNTEAFF.

The chain links TRBV7-2 to TRBJ2-7; a possible D gene is TRBD1 (6 bases). Trimming pared 1 base from V and 6 bases from J, leaving 10 bases between. The CDR3 loop spans 13 amino acids. Germline loops: CDR1 SGHTA, CDR2 FQGNSA. The CDR3 here is CASSLDYRVEQYF. As DNA, the CDR3 is TGTGCCAGCAGCTTAGATTACAGGGTCGAGCAGTACTTC.

The table lists this clonotype with many counts. V is TRBV5-1 and J is TRBJ2-5; 9 nucleotides line up with TRBD2. CDR3 length equals 16 residues. The germline gives CDR1 SGHRS, CDR2 YFSETQ. Unmatched junction bases numbered 7, after V lost 3 bases and J lost 1 base. The CDR3: CASSSLGAGGQETQYF. In DNA form, the CDR3 reads TGCGCCAGCAGCTCTTTAGGAGCGGGGGGCCAAGAGACCCAGTACTTC.

This clonotype showed up just a few times. The chain uses TRBV5-1 and TRBJ2-2; the D is unclear. Germline assignment: CDR1 SGHRS and CDR2 YFSETQ. Trimming pared 5 bases from V and 6 bases from J, leaving 11 bases between. The CDR3 totals 13 residues. The CDR3 DNA reads as TGCGCCAGCAGTGAGACGGAGTCCGGGGAGCTGTTTTTT. Translated: CASSETESGELFF.

Only a few counts were recorded for this clonotype. The chain couples TRBV12-5 to TRBJ2-7; unclear D gene. The CDR3 has 9 residues. V lost 6 bases, J lost 12 bases, and 9 bases lay in between. The germline gives CDR1 LGHNT, CDR2 FRNRAP. The CDR3, as DNA: TGTGCTAGTGGCCCCAGAGGGTACGTC. Translating gives CASGPRGYV.

This clonotype was seen only a few times. The chain carries TRBV29-1 and TRBJ2-5; D might be TRBD2 (5 bases). Between the trimmed V and J ends, which lost 1 base and 1 base, there was a span of 7 bases. Germline V gives CDR1 SQVTM, CDR2 ANQGSEA. The CDR3 loop spans 13 amino acids. The CDR3 nucleotides are TGCAGCGTTGAAGGGAGGTTCCAAGAGACCCAGTACTTC. It codes for CSVEGRFQETQYF.

This clonotype has only a few counts. This sequence joins TRBV7-9 and TRBJ2-5; 9 positions match TRBD1. V lost 4 bases, J lost 4 bases, and 4 bases stayed unmatched. The germline gives CDR1 SEHNR, CDR2 FQNEAQ (reference sequence). CDR3 length: 14 residues. CDR3 nucleotides: TGTGCCAGCAGCTCCAGACAGGGGGGAGAGACCCAGTACTTC. This encodes CASSSRQGGETQYF.

The rearrangement joins TRBV4-1 to TRBJ2-7; maybe TRBD1 (5 bases). The CDR3 is 17 amino acids. Germline-derived CDR1 and CDR2 are MGHRA and YSYEKL. With 3 bases removed from V and 3 bases from J, the gap between germline ends came to 21 bases. The CDR3 DNA is TGCGCCAGCAGCCACGATAAGAGAGGACATGCCGGCTACGAGCAGTACTTC. Translation gives CASSHDKRGHAGYEQYF.

This clonotype was detected a few times. The V call is TRBV14, the J call TRBJ1-1; possible D gene TRBD1, 6 bases. V lost 6 bases, J lost 1 base, and 12 bases lay in between. Looked up from germline, CDR1 is SGHDN and CDR2 is FVKESK. The length of the CDR3 is 14 residues. The CDR3 protein is CASRPEGENTEAFF. Here the CDR3 DNA reads TGTGCCAGCAGACCCGAGGGGGAGAACACTGAAGCTTTCTTT.

This clonotype has at least ten counts. The chain links TRBV5-6 to TRBJ1-1; D is unclear. Trimming shortened V by 1 base and J by 4 bases, and 11 bases separated the two germline ends. The CDR3 length is 14 residues. Per the germline V gene, CDR1 is SGHDT and CDR2 is YYEEEE. For the CDR3, the DNA is TGTGCCAGCAGCTTGTGGGATCTGGGCACTGAAGCTTTCTTT. It encodes CASSLWDLGTEAFF. The complete variable domain, with remaining parts taken from reference TRBV5-6 and TRBJ1-1, reads DAGVTQSPTHLIKTRGQQVTLRCSPKSGHDTVSWYQQALGQGPQFIFQYYEEEERQRGNFPDRFSGHQFPNYSSELNVNALLLGDSALYLCASSLWDLGTEAFFGQGTRLTVV.

This clonotype was observed a few times. This chain links TRBV5-1 with TRBJ1-4; no clear D gene. Germline V CDR1 and CDR2: SGHRS, YFSETQ. This CDR3 is built from 15 residues. Trimming removed 0 bases from V and 8 bases from J, with 14 bases in between. The CDR3 is CASSLEGHFAEKLFF. The CDR3 DNA sequence: TGCGCCAGCAGCTTGGAGGGCCACTTCGCCGAAAAACTGTTTTTT.

The chain couples TRBV5-1 to TRBJ1-2; D unresolved. With 1 base removed from V and 6 bases from J, the gap between germline ends came to 7 bases. Germline assignment: CDR1 SGHRS and CDR2 YFSETQ. The CDR3 length is 12 residues. For the CDR3, the DNA is TGCGCCAGCAGCTTGACCAAGGATGGCTACACCTTC. Encoded protein: CASSLTKDGYTF.

This clonotype was seen at least ten times. The chain couples TRBV6-2 or TRBV6-3 to TRBJ2-5; unclear D gene. The CDR3 consists of 13 residues. CDR1 MNHEY and CDR2 SVGEGT come from the germline V gene. The V end was cut by 2 bases, the J end by 4 bases, with 8 bases between. This CDR3 is CASSYQELETQYF. The DNA for the CDR3 is TGTGCCAGCAGTTACCAGGAGCTAGAGACCCAGTACTTC.

This clonotype was seen a few times. The CDR3, as DNA: TGTGCCAGCAGCTCCAGCCCGGGACAGCAAAACACCATATATTTT. As protein: CASSSSPGQQNTIYF. The chain links TRBV13 to TRBJ1-3; 7 nucleotides align to TRBD1. Looked up from germline, CDR1 is PRHDT and CDR2 is FYEKMQ (reference sequence). This CDR3 has 15 residues. The V gene end was trimmed by 4 bases and the J gene end by 6 bases; junction bases not matched to a gene: 9.

The V and J genes are TRBV28 and TRBJ2-3; 8 bases are shared with TRBD2. The length of the CDR3 is 15 residues. Germline CDR1 and CDR2: MDHEN and SYDVKM. Germline trimming cut 6 bases from V and 2 bases from J; bases unmatched to any gene: 7. The CDR3 reads CASRRTSRYTDTQYF. CDR3 nucleotide sequence: TGTGCCAGCAGACGGACTAGCCGTTACACAGATACGCAGTATTTT.

This clonotype came up a few times. The gene calls are TRBV29-1 and TRBJ1-2; 7 bases align to TRBD1. The CDR3 loop spans 14 amino acids. V shed 2 bases and J 0 bases; nucleotides not matched to a gene: 3. Germline loops: CDR1 SQVTM, CDR2 ANQGSEA. The CDR3 nucleotides are TGCAGCGTTGAAAGACAGGGAGCTAACTATGGCTACACCTTC. Encoded protein: CSVERQGANYGYTF.

The chain uses TRBV12-3 or TRBV12-4 and TRBJ1-1; TRBD1 agrees at 8 bases. This CDR3 is built from 17 residues. The ends lost 5 bases at V and 0 bases at J; junction bases unmatched: 11. The CDR3 region has the DNA TGTGCCAGCAGTACTCCGGGACAGGCCACCTTGAACACTGAAGCTTTCTTT. Amino acids: CASSTPGQATLNTEAFF.

The chain joins TRBV5-1 to TRBJ2-7, with 7 bases lining up with TRBD1. The CDR3 covers 15 residues. Germline-derived CDR1 and CDR2 are SGHRS and YFSETQ. Trimming at V came to 0 bases and at J to 3 bases, leaving 6 bases not matched to a gene. CDR3 nucleotide sequence: TGCGCCAGCAGCTTGGAACAGGGGATGGGCTACGAGCAGTACTTC. Amino acid sequence: CASSLEQGMGYEQYF.

V usage is TRBV6-1 and J usage is TRBJ2-1; unclear D gene. The CDR3 has 14 amino acids. Per the germline V gene, CDR1 is MNHNS and CDR2 is SASEGT. Trimming removed 6 bases at V and 0 bases at J, with 9 bases between. CDR3 nucleotide sequence: TGTGCCAGCAGCGTACAGAGCTCCTACAATGAGCAGTTCTTC. It yields the protein CASSVQSSYNEQFF.

The chain links TRBV9 to TRBJ2-2; a possible D gene is TRBD1 (6 bases). The V gene lost 5 bases and the J gene lost 4 bases, with 12 bases spanning the gap. The CDR3 is 14 residues long. Germline-derived CDR1 and CDR2 are SGDLS and YYNGEE. The CDR3 DNA follows: TGTGCCAGCAGGGGGGCGGGTCTCACCGGGGAGCTGTTTTTT. This sequence encodes CASRGAGLTGELFF.

This clonotype was seen only a few times. The chain uses TRBV15 and TRBJ2-5, with D possibly being TRBD2 (5 bases). There are 15 residues in the CDR3. V was shortened by 5 bases and J by 5 bases, with 18 bases between the two germline ends. CDR1 LNHNV and CDR2 YYDKDF come from the germline V gene (reference sequence). In DNA form, the CDR3 reads TGTGCCACCAGCTATATGCCAGGTCGCGGGGAGACCCAGTACTTC. It codes for CATSYMPGRGETQYF.

The rearrangement joins TRBV7-2 to TRBJ2-2; TRBD2 matches at 8 bases. The length of the CDR3 is 15 residues. V dropped 0 bases and J dropped 4; count of bases not matched to a gene: 1. Germline assignment: CDR1 SGHTA and CDR2 FQGNSA. CDR3 protein: CASSLARGGTGELFF. As DNA, the CDR3 is TGTGCCAGCAGCTTAGCCCGGGGGGGCACCGGGGAGCTGTTTTTT.

This clonotype was seen ten or more times. The rearrangement joins TRBV29-1 to TRBJ2-5; weak D call: TRBD2 (7 bases). CDR1 is SQVTM, CDR2 ANQGSEA, per germline. The CDR3 sequence is 13 residues long. Trimming pared 7 bases from V and 4 bases from J, leaving 16 bases between. CDR3 protein: CSGWEGEGETQYF. In nucleotides, the CDR3 is TGCAGCGGATGGGAGGGGGAGGGAGAGACCCAGTACTTC.

In this sample, this clonotype turned up a few times. The gene calls are TRBV4-3 and TRBJ2-7; no firm D call. Looked up from germline, CDR1 is LGHNA and CDR2 is YSLEER. CDR3 length: 16 amino acids. V was pared by 0 bases and J by 2 bases, with 14 bases between. The CDR3: CASSQDSQAPAYEQYF. In DNA, the CDR3 is TGCGCCAGCAGCCAAGATAGTCAAGCCCCAGCCTACGAGCAGTACTTC.

This clonotype came up many times. V is TRBV3-1 and J is TRBJ2-3; D is unresolved. Trimming shortened V by 1 base and J by 2 bases, and 13 bases separated the two germline ends. The CDR3 loop spans 16 amino acids. Per the germline V gene, CDR1 is LGHDT and CDR2 is YNNKEL (reference sequence). CDR3 DNA sequence: TGTGCCAGCAGCCAAGCTGGCCGAAGTTACACAGATACGCAGTATTTT. Amino acid sequence: CASSQAGRSYTDTQYF.

The table lists this clonotype with a few counts. The chain is built from TRBV6-5 and TRBJ1-2; D uncertain. The CDR3 consists of 14 residues. Per the germline V gene, CDR1 is MNHEY and CDR2 is SVGAGI. Trimming stripped 0 bases from V and 0 bases from J, with 5 bases between. The chain's CDR3 is CASSYSPANYGYTF. In nucleotides, the CDR3 is TGTGCCAGCAGTTACTCGCCAGCTAACTATGGCTACACCTTC.

Only a few counts were recorded for this clonotype. The V gene is TRBV6-5, the J gene TRBJ2-7, with a possible D match to TRBD1 (5 bases). Trimming removed 0 bases from V and 11 bases from J, with 20 bases in between. The length of the CDR3 is 15 residues. Germline V CDR1 and CDR2: MNHEY, SVGAGI. CDR3 sequence reads: CASSYSGQVPSVEYF. In DNA form, the CDR3 reads TGTGCCAGCAGTTACTCGGGGCAGGTACCCTCCGTGGAGTACTTC.

The table lists this clonotype with a few counts. The CDR3 region is CASSQSRLAGGYNEQFF. As DNA, the CDR3 is TGCGCCAGCAGCCAAAGCCGTCTAGCGGGGGGCTACAATGAGCAGTTCTTC. This sequence joins TRBV4-1 and TRBJ2-1, with TRBD2 identical over 11 bases. The J segment lost 3 bases and the V segment lost 2 bases, leaving 6 bases of the junction unmatched. The CDR3 consists of 17 residues. Germline V gives CDR1 MGHRA, CDR2 YSYEKL.

In its sample, this clonotype was seen many times. The genes are TRBV20-1 and TRBJ2-7, with no clear D. CDR3 length: 13 amino acids. Germline V lookup: CDR1 DFQATT, CDR2 SNEGSKA (reference sequence). V was pared by 2 bases and J by 0 bases, with 8 bases between. CDR3 coding DNA: TGCAGTGCTAGACACCCGGGCTCCTACGAGCAGTACGTC. It encodes CSARHPGSYEQYV.